This TCR beta chain was sequenced during a study of T cells in localized non-small cell lung cancer. Only in-frame clones appear in the TCRdb table, and some are missing; sequencing was by immunoSEQ multiplex PCR. The sample consists of some 1,500 clones, roughly a quarter of them appearing once. General observations from the study: A higher density of T cells in blood coincided with extended overall survival. In adjacent lung, a median roughly 62 of the top 100 tumor clones were found.

In its sample, this clone is large. Its antigen is as yet unknown. This clonotype originated in a male donor aged 60 or over with stage II lung adenocarcinoma. Specimen: lung tumor tissue, collected before any cancer treatment.

The CDR3 protein is CASSLGGDNDSPLHF. CDR3 in DNA: TGTGCCAGCAGCCTGGGGGGGGACAACGATTCACCCCTCCACTTT. This chain uses TRBV11-3 with TRBJ1-6; D is possibly TRBD1 (6 bases). The length of the CDR3 is 15 residues. Germline V gives CDR1 SGHNT, CDR2 YENEEA. The V and J ends lost 5 bases and 8 bases respectively, with 16 bases between them.